The source of this T cell receptor (beta chain) is a study of blood T cell repertoires in COVID-19. At the level of the study: Specimens from acute and convalescent COVID-19 originated in the United States, Italy and Spain. Nucleic acid was either cDNA or gDNA, and it came from T cells, B-cell-depleted T cells, or PBMCs.

In the original processing: Researchers report that nucleated cell counts were estimated from reference gene primer amplification. This table comes from immunoSEQ multiplex PCR, and its TCRdb copy is limited to in-frame clones, with some not included. D and trimming come from the DNA, and the V and J calls and clone size come from that table. The sample lists several thousand clones, around 73% occurring once. Per the germline V gene, CDR1 is SNHLY and CDR2 is FYNNEI. Trimming cost V 8 bases and J 0 bases, with 14 bases left between them. CDR3 size: 14 residues. The sequence came from a human donor in a cohort sampled during active COVID-19. Sequencing was performed on peripheral blood. The V and J genes are TRBV2 and TRBJ2-7, with D possibly being TRBD2 (6 bases). CDR3 residues: CASRPGRSSYEQYF. CDR3 nucleotide sequence: TGTGCCAGCCGCCCAGGGAGGTCCTCCTACGAGCAGTACTTC.